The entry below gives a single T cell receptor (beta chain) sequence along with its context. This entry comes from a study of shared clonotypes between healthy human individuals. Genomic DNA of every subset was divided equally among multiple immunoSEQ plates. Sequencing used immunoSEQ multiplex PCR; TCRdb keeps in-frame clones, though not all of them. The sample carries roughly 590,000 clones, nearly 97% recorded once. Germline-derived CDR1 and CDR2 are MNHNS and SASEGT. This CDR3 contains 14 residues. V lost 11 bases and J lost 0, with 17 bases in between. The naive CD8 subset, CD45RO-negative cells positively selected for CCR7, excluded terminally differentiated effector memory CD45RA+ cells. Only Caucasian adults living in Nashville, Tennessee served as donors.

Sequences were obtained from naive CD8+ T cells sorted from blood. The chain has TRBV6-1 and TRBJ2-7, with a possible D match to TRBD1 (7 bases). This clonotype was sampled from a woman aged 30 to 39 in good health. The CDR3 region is CAGQGGQSSYEQYF. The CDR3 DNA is TGTGCCGGGCAGGGGGGTCAAAGCTCCTACGAGCAGTACTTC.